This T cell receptor (beta chain) was obtained from a study of blood T cell repertoires in COVID-19. Study-level background: The United States, Italy and Spain were the sources of the acute and convalescent COVID-19 samples. The analysed material was cDNA or gDNA that came from T cells, B-cell-depleted T cells, or PBMCs.

The CDR3 has 17 amino acids. CDR1 is WSHSY and CDR2 is SAAADI in the germline V gene. V shed 2 bases and J shed 2 bases, with 19 bases lying between them. This clone was seen just once. Original processing methods: Amplifying reference gene primers gave estimates of nucleated cell counts. Repertoires were generated with immunoSEQ multiplex PCR, while TCRdb's copy carries only in-frame clones and drops some. V and J calls and clone size are as listed in that table; D and trimming were resolved from the DNA. The sample has around 72,000 clones, about nine tenths seen once. The sequence came from a man aged 65 to 85 with active or convalescent COVID-19. The sample taken for sequencing was peripheral blood. The chain employs TRBV10-2 and TRBJ2-7; TRBD1 is a possible D gene (6 bases). CDR3 residues: CASSETYRQAPPYEQYF. The CDR3 DNA sequence: TGCGCCAGCAGTGAGACTTACAGACAGGCGCCACCCTACGAGCAGTACTTC.